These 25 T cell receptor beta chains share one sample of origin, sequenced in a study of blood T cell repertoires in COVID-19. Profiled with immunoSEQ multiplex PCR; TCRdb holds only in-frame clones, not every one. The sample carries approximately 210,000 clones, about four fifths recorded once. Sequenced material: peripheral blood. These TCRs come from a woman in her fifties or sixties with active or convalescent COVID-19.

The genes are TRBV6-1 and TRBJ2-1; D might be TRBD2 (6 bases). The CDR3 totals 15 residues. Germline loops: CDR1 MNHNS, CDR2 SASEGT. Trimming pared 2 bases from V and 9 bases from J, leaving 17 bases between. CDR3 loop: CASSERRASEGEQFF. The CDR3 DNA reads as TGTGCCAGCAGTGAAAGGCGTGCCTCGGAGGGTGAGCAGTTCTTC.

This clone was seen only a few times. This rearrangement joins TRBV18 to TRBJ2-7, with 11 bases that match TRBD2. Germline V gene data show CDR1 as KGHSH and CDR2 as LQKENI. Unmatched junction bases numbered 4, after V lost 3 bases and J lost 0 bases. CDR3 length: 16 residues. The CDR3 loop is CASSPRLAGLSYEQYF. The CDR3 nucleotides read TGTGCCAGCTCACCCCGACTAGCGGGACTCTCCTACGAGCAGTACTTC.

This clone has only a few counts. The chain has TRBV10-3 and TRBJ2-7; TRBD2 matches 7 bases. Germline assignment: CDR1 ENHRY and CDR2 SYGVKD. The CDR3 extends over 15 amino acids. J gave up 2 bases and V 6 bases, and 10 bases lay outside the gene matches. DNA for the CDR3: TGTGCCATCAGGGAGGGGCCTAGCGGCCCCTACGAGCAGTACTTC. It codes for CAIREGPSGPYEQYF.

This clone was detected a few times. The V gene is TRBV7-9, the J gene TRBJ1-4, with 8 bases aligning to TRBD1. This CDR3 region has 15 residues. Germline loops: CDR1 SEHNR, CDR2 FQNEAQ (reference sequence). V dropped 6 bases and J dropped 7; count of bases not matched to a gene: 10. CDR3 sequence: CASSKGQGGREKLFF. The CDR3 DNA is TGTGCCAGCAGTAAAGGACAGGGAGGCCGTGAAAAACTGTTTTTT. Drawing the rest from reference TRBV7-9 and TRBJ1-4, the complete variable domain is DTGVSQNPRHKITKRGQNVTFRCDPISEHNRLYWYRQTLGQGPEFLTYFQNEAQLEKSRLLSDRFSAERPKGSFSTLEIQRTEQGDSAMYLCASSKGQGGREKLFFGSGTQLSVL.

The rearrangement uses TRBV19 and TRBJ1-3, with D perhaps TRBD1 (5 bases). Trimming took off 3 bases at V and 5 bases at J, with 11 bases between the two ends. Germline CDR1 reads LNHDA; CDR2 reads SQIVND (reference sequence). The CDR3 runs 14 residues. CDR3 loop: CASSMSWTRNTIYF. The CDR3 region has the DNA TGTGCCAGTAGTATGAGCTGGACACGAAACACCATATATTTT.

The CDR3 protein is CSAWGQGVAAFF. CDR3 DNA sequence: TGCAGCGCATGGGGACAGGGGGTCGCAGCTTTCTTT. This chain connects TRBV29-1 to TRBJ1-1, with TRBD1 identical over 11 bases. This CDR3 comprises 12 residues. Germline V gives CDR1 SQVTM, CDR2 ANQGSEA. V was pared by 7 bases and J by 10 bases, with 8 bases of the junction left unmatched.

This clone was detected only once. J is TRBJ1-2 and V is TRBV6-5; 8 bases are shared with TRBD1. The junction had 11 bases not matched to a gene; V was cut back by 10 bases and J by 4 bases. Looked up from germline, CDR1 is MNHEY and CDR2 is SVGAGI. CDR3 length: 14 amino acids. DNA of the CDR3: TGTGCCACCTTCTCAGGGGGCGCGGGCTATGGCTACACCTTC. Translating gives CATFSGGAGYGYTF.

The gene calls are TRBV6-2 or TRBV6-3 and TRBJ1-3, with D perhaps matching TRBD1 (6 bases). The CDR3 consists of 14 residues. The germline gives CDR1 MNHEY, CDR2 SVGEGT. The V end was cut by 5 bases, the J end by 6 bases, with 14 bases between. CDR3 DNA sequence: TGTGCCAGCAGTCCGGGACACGTGCCAAACACCATATATTTT. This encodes CASSPGHVPNTIYF.

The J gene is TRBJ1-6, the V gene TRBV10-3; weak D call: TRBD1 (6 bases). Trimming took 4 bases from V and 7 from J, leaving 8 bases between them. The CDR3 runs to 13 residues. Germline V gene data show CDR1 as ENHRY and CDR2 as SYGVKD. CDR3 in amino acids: CAISGTENSPLHF. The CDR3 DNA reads TGTGCCATCAGTGGGACAGAGAATTCACCCCTCCACTTT.

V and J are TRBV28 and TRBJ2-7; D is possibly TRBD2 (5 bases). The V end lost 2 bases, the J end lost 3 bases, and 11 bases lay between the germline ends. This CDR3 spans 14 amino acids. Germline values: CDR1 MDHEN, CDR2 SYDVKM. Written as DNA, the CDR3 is TGTGCCAGCAGTTTAGGAGGAAGCCTCTACGAGCAGTACTTC. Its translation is CASSLGGSLYEQYF.

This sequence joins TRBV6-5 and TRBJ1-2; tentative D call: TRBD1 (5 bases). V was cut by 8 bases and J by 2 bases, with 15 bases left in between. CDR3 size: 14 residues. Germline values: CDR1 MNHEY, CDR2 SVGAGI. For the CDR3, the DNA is TGTGCCAGCGTGCGGGGAGGGGAGAACTATGGCTACACCTTC. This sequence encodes CASVRGGENYGYTF.

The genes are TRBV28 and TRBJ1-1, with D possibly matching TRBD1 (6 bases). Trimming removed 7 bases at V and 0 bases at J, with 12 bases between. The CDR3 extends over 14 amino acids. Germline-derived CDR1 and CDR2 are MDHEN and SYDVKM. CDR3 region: CASTVGALNTEAFF. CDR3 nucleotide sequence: TGTGCCAGCACCGTGGGGGCTTTGAACACTGAAGCTTTCTTT.

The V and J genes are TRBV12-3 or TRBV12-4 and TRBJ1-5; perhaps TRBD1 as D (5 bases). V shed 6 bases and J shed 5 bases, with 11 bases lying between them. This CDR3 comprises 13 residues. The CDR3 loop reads CASRADSDQPQHF. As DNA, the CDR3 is TGTGCCAGCAGGGCCGACAGCGATCAGCCCCAGCATTTT.

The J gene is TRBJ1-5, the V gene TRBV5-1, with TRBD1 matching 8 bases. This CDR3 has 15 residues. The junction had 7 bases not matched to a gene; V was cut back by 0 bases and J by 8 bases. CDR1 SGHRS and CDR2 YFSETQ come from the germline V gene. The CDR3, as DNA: TGCGCCAGCAGCTTGGAGTCAGGGGGCCGCGAGCCCCAGCATTTT. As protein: CASSLESGGREPQHF. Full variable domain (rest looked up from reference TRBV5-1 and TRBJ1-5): KAGVTQTPRYLIKTRGQQVTLSCSPISGHRSVSWYQQTPGQGLQFLFEYFSETQRNKGNFPGRFSGRQFSNSRSEMNVSTLELGDSALYLCASSLESGGREPQHFGDGTRLSIL.

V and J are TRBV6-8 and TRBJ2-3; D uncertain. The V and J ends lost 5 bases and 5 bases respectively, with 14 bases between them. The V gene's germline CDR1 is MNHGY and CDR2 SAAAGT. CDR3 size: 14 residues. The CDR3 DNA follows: TGTGCCAGCAGTCCCCGGGTTGTGGGAGATACGCAGTATTTT. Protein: CASSPRVVGDTQYF.

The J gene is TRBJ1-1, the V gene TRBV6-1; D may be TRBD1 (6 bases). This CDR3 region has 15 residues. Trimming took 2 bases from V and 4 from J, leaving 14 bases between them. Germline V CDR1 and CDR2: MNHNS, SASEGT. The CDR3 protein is CASSESGGAVTEAFF. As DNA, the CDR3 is TGTGCCAGCAGTGAAAGCGGGGGCGCGGTCACTGAAGCTTTCTTT.

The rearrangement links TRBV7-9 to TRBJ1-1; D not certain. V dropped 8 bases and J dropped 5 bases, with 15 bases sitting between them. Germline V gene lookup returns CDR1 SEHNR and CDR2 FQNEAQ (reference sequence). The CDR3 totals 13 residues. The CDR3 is CASLLAERTEAFF. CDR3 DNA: TGTGCCAGCCTATTAGCGGAGAGGACTGAAGCTTTCTTT.

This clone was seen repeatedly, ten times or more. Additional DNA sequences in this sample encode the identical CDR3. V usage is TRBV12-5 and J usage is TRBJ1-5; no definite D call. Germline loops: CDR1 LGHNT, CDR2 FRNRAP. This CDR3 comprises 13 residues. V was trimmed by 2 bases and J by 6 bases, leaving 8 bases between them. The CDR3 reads CASGLTGGQPQHF. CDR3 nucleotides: TGTGCTAGTGGTTTGACGGGTGGTCAGCCCCAGCATTTT.

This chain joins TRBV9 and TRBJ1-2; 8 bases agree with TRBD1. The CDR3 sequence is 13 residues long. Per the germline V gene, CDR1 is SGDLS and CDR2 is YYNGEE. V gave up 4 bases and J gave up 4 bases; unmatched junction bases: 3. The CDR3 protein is CASSNQGAYGYTF. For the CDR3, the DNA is TGTGCCAGCAGCAATCAGGGGGCCTATGGCTACACCTTC.

CDR3 in amino acids: CASSLGGRPGTDTQYF. The DNA for the CDR3 is TGTGCCAGCAGTTTAGGGGGGAGACCCGGCACAGATACGCAGTATTTT. The V and J genes are TRBV28 and TRBJ2-3; possible D gene TRBD2, 6 bases. The CDR3 is 16 residues long. The V end lost 2 bases, the J end lost 1 base, and 13 bases lay between the germline ends. Per the germline V gene, CDR1 is MDHEN and CDR2 is SYDVKM.

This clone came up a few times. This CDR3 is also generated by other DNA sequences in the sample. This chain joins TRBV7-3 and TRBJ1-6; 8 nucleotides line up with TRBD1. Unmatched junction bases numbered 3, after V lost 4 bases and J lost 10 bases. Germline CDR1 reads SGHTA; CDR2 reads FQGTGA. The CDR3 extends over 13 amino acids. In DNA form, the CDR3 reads TGTGCCAGCAGCTCCGACAGGGGCTCACCCCTCCACTTT. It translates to CASSSDRGSPLHF.

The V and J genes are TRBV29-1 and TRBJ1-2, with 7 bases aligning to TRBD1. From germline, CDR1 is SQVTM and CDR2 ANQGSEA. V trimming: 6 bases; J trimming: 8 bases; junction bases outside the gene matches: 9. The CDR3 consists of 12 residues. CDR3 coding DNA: TGCAGCGTGGGATCCGGGACAGAAGGCTACACCTTC. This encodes CSVGSGTEGYTF.

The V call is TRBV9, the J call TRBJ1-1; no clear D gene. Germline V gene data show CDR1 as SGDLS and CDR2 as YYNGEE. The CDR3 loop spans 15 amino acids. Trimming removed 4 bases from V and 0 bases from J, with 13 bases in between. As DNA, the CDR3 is TGTGCCAGCAGCCCTCCCCGGGGAATGAACACTGAAGCTTTCTTT. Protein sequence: CASSPPRGMNTEAFF.

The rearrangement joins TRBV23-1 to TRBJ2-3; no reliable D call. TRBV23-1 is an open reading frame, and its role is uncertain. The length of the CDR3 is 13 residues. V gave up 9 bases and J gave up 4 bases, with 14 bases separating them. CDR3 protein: CARPHPSSDTQYF. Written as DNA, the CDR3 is TGCGCCAGACCACATCCCTCCTCAGATACGCAGTATTTT.

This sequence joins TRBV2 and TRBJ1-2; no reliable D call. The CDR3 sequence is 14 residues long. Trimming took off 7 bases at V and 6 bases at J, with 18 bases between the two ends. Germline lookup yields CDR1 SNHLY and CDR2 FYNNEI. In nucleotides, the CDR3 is TGTGCCAGCATGGAGGCAATCCCTTCTAATGGCTACACCTTC. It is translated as CASMEAIPSNGYTF.